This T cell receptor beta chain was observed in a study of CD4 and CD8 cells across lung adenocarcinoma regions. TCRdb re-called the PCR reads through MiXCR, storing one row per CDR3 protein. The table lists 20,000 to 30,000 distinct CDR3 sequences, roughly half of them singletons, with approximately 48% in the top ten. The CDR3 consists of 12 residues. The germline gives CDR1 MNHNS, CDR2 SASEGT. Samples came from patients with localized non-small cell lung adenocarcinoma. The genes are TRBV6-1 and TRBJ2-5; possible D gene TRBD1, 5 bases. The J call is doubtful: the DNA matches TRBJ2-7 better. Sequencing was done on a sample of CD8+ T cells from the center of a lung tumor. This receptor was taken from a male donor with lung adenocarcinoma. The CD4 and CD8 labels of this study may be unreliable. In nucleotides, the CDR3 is TGTGCCAGCAGCAGGGAAACCTACGAGCAGTACTTC. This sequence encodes CASSRETYEQYF.